What follows are 21 T cell receptor beta chains derived from one specimen sequenced in a study of early T cells in non-severe SARS-CoV-2 infection. TCRdb redid the calling of the 5' RACE reads with MiXCR, one entry per CDR3 protein. The sample consists of about 33,000 distinct CDR3 sequences, about 5% of them appearing once. The source material was whole blood. These receptors all come from an adult who was a healthcare worker with PCR-confirmed SARS-CoV-2 infection or an uninfected control (not recorded which).

This clonotype was seen repeatedly, ten times or more. V gene TRBV7-3 combines with J gene TRBJ2-5, with D possibly called TRBD1 or TRBD2 (5 bases each). Germline assignment: CDR1 SGHTA and CDR2 FQGTGA. The CDR3 spans 13 residues. Trimming cost V 1 base and J 6 bases, with 9 bases left between them. The CDR3 DNA follows: TGTGCCAGCAGCTTAATAGGGGAGCAGACCCAGTACTTC. This codes for CASSLIGEQTQYF.

This clonotype was found many times. The chain is built from TRBV5-1 and TRBJ2-3, with D possibly TRBD2 on 5 matching bases. This CDR3 has 14 amino acids. Trimming cost V 3 bases and J 6 bases, with 14 bases left between them. CDR1 is SGHRS and CDR2 is YFSETQ in the germline V gene. CDR3 amino acids: CASSWSAREDTQYF. Written as DNA, the CDR3 is TGCGCCAGCAGCTGGAGTGCAAGGGAGGATACGCAGTATTTT.

This clonotype has a count of ten or more. The chain recombines TRBV7-9 with TRBJ1-6; tentative D call: TRBD1 (5 bases). V lost 11 bases and J 6 bases, leaving 17 bases between the germline ends. The CDR3 is 14 amino acids. Germline V CDR1 and CDR2: SEHNR, FQNEAQ (reference sequence). The CDR3 reads CAGRDARTNSPLHF. In nucleotides, the CDR3 is TGTGCCGGCCGGGACGCAAGGACTAATTCACCCCTCCACTTT.

The V call is TRBV12-3 or TRBV12-4, the J call TRBJ1-3; 10 positions agree with TRBD1. V lost 6 bases to trimming and J lost 2 bases; unmatched junction nucleotides: 7. CDR3 length equals 16 residues. CDR3 protein: CASRSDRGPTGNTIYF. For the CDR3, the DNA is TGTGCCAGCAGGTCAGACAGGGGGCCCACTGGAAACACCATATATTTT.

The chain is built from TRBV28 and TRBJ1-2, with D possibly matching TRBD1 (5 bases). The CDR3 has 15 residues. Per germline, CDR1 MDHEN and CDR2 SYDVKM. Trimming removed 5 bases from V and 7 bases from J, with 20 bases in between. Written as DNA, the CDR3 is TGTGCCAGCAGTCCCCCTGGGAGGGGATTAGGTGGCTACACCTTC. This translates into CASSPPGRGLGGYTF.

Comment on this clonotype: A much larger clone sits a single nucleotide away, making a read error possible. V is TRBV7-3 and J is TRBJ1-1, with D possibly matching TRBD1 (5 bases). The CDR3 runs 15 residues. V lost 5 bases and J 1 base, leaving 14 bases between the germline ends. Germline V gene lookup returns CDR1 SGHTA and CDR2 FQGTGA. The chain's CDR3 is CASSLHRTQNTEAFF. The CDR3 DNA reads TGTGCCAGCAGCCTCCACAGGACTCAGAACACTGAAGCTTTCTTT.

In this sample, this clonotype turned up a few times. The V call is TRBV12-3 or TRBV12-4, the J call TRBJ2-5, with D perhaps matching TRBD2 (7 bases). Trimming took 4 bases from V and 5 from J, leaving 11 bases between them. This CDR3 contains 13 residues. CDR3 residues: CASSYGGAETQYF. The CDR3 DNA reads TGTGCCAGCAGTTATGGGGGGGCGGAGACCCAGTACTTC.

This clonotype showed up just a few times. V is TRBV7-9 and J is TRBJ2-7; D gene ambiguous. Germline loops: CDR1 SEHNR, CDR2 FQNEAQ (reference sequence). Trimming shortened V by 0 bases and J by 3 bases, and 9 bases separated the two germline ends. CDR3 size: 14 residues. This chain's CDR3 is CASSLAWGSYEQYF. CDR3 coding DNA: TGTGCCAGCAGCTTAGCTTGGGGAAGCTACGAGCAGTACTTC.

This clonotype was recorded a few times. V is TRBV3-1 and J is TRBJ1-5; D is unresolved. Looked up from germline, CDR1 is LGHDT and CDR2 is YNNKEL (reference sequence). Trimming took off 2 bases at V and 10 bases at J, with 12 bases between the two ends. The CDR3 has 13 residues. The CDR3 here is CASSQSYIKPQHF. CDR3 bases: TGTGCCAGCAGCCAATCCTATATCAAACCCCAGCATTTT.

The V call is TRBV27, the J call TRBJ2-3, with a possible D match to TRBD2 (7 bases). The length of the CDR3 is 13 residues. Trimming shortened V by 6 bases and J by 2 bases, and 9 bases separated the two germline ends. CDR1 and CDR2 from the germline V gene are MNHEY and SMNVEV (reference sequence). CDR3 sequence: CASSRGATDTQYF. DNA for the CDR3: TGTGCCAGCAGCCGGGGGGCCACAGATACGCAGTATTTT.

The V gene is TRBV28, the J gene TRBJ2-7; 8 nucleotides agree with TRBD2. Germline trimming cut 6 bases from V and 5 bases from J; bases unmatched to any gene: 6. In germline, CDR1 is MDHEN, CDR2 SYDVKM. The CDR3 is 13 amino acids. CDR3: CASSPGTSNEQYF. CDR3 DNA sequence: TGTGCCAGCAGCCCCGGGACTAGTAACGAGCAGTACTTC.

The V and J genes are TRBV7-9 and TRBJ2-1, with 9 bases identical to TRBD2. This CDR3 region has 13 residues. The junction had 5 bases not matched to a gene; V was cut back by 7 bases and J by 7 bases. The germline CDR1 and CDR2 sequences are SEHNR and FQNEAQ (reference sequence). CDR3 nucleotide sequence: TGTGCCAGCAACCGAGCGGGGGGTAATGAGCAGTTCTTC. It codes for CASNRAGGNEQFF.

The chain recombines TRBV7-6 with TRBJ1-4; 9 bases agree with TRBD1. V lost 4 bases and J lost 8; bases outside the gene matches: 5. Per germline, CDR1 SGHVS and CDR2 FNYEAQ. The CDR3 has 14 residues. CDR3 coding DNA: TGTGCCAGCAGCTCCCCCGGACAGGGGGAAAAACTGTTTTTT. Translation gives CASSSPGQGEKLFF.

This clonotype was seen ten or more times. The chain combines TRBV29-1 with TRBJ1-5; 7 bases fit TRBD1. The CDR3 totals 13 residues. The V and J ends lost 3 bases and 5 bases, in that order; junction bases with no gene match: 4. Germline CDR1 reads SQVTM; CDR2 reads ANQGSEA. The CDR3 loop reads CSVDSGGDQPQHF. CDR3 sequence (DNA): TGCAGCGTTGATTCAGGGGGGGATCAGCCCCAGCATTTT.

This clonotype was counted many times. The chain carries TRBV20-1 and TRBJ1-4; D not certain. The CDR3 consists of 16 residues. Looked up from germline, CDR1 is DFQATT and CDR2 is SNEGSKA (reference sequence). V was shortened by 1 base and J by 2 bases, with 14 bases between the two germline ends. This CDR3 reads CSARAPSRPTNEKLFF. DNA of the CDR3: TGCAGTGCTAGAGCCCCCAGCAGGCCCACTAATGAAAAACTGTTTTTT.

On this clonotype: Mismatch with germline at one junction end may stem from a read error. The CDR3 DNA reads TGTGCCAGCAGCTTTGCCAGGCGTGAGACCCAGTGCTTC. As protein: CASSFARRETQCF. The V call is TRBV5-6, the J call TRBJ2-5; D not certain. The CDR3 covers 13 residues. The germline V gene encodes CDR1 SGHDT and CDR2 YYEEEE.

The chain is built from TRBV2 and TRBJ2-7; TRBD1 matches 9 bases. The V gene's germline CDR1 is SNHLY and CDR2 FYNNEI. V lost 7 bases to trimming and J lost 5 bases; unmatched junction nucleotides: 9. The CDR3 has 14 amino acids. The CDR3 DNA sequence: TGTGCCAGCAACTCGGGACAGGGTGTCCACGAGCAGTACTTC. It is translated as CASNSGQGVHEQYF.

This clonotype was observed a handful of times. This chain links TRBV19 with TRBJ2-1; 10 nucleotides match TRBD2. The germline V gene encodes CDR1 LNHDA and CDR2 SQIVND (reference sequence). The CDR3 has 17 residues. The ends lost 3 bases at V and 3 bases at J; junction bases unmatched: 8. CDR3 in DNA: TGTGCCAGTAGTATCTGGACTAGCGGAAGGGACTACAATGAGCAGTTCTTC. Translated: CASSIWTSGRDYNEQFF. The full variable domain, in which reference TRBV19 and TRBJ2-1 provide the parts outside the CDR3, is DGGITQSPKYLFRKEGQNVTLSCEQNLNHDAMYWYRQDPGQGLRLIYYSQIVNDFQKGDIAEGYSVSREKKESFPLTVTSAQKNPTAFYLCASSIWTSGRDYNEQFFGPGTRLTVL.

The sample holds a few counts of this clonotype. This sequence joins TRBV11-2 and TRBJ2-7; D remains ambiguous. The V gene's germline CDR1 is SGHAT and CDR2 FQNNGV. The germline V and J ends were trimmed by 3 bases and 5 bases, with 11 bases remaining between them. CDR3 length: 13 residues. The CDR3 region is CASSFRVMNEQYF. CDR3 bases: TGTGCCAGCAGCTTTCGGGTAATGAACGAGCAGTACTTC.

This clonotype appeared many times. The chain combines TRBV19 with TRBJ2-3; 9 bases are a match to TRBD2. The CDR3 is 15 amino acids. The germline V gene encodes CDR1 LNHDA and CDR2 SQIVND (reference sequence). Unmatched junction bases numbered 5, after V lost 5 bases and J lost 2 bases. The CDR3 is CASSSSSGATDTQYF. The CDR3 DNA reads as TGTGCCAGTAGTTCTTCTAGCGGGGCCACAGATACGCAGTATTTT.

This clonotype was seen just once. This may come from a read error, since a much larger clone is one base off. The V call is TRBV6-1, the J call TRBJ2-3; 7 nucleotides line up with TRBD2. This CDR3 comprises 14 residues. Germline V gene lookup returns CDR1 MNHNS and CDR2 SASEGT. CDR3 protein: CASTPEGQLATQNF. CDR3 coding DNA: TGTGCCAGCACCCCAGAGGGCCAACTAGCGACGCAGAATTTT.